The 7 T cell receptor beta chains below were found in one sample sequenced in a study of post-analysis software for immune sequencing data. Study-level points and caveats: Five TRBV segments, including TRBV5-6, TRBV5-1 and TRBV20-1, were more frequent in patients than controls.

Their antigens remain unidentified. Unique molecular identifiers were carried by the TCR beta cDNA libraries. TCRdb fed the PCR reads into MiXCR, producing one record per CDR3 protein. The sample includes about 820,000 distinct CDR3 sequences, under 70% of them seen just once. Source material: blood. The receptors originated from a girl aged 10-17 years with multiple sclerosis.

CDR3 residues: CASSSRPGTGKGYTF. The CDR3 DNA reads as TGTGCCAGCAGCTCCCGCCCGGGGACAGGGAAGGGCTACACCTTC. The chain employs TRBV7-9 and TRBJ1-2, with 9 bases that match TRBD1. The germline V gene has CDR1 SEHNR and CDR2 FQNEAQ (reference sequence). The V gene end was trimmed by 4 bases and the J gene end by 8 bases; junction bases not matched to a gene: 11. This CDR3 region has 15 residues.

J is TRBJ2-7 and V is TRBV27; TRBD1 matches 11 bases. The CDR3 is 16 residues long. Germline V CDR1 and CDR2: MNHEY, SMNVEV (reference sequence). The V segment lost 3 bases and the J segment 3 bases; nucleotides outside the gene matches: 7. Here the CDR3 reads CASSFGTGGPYYEQYF. The CDR3 DNA reads as TGTGCCAGCAGTTTCGGGACAGGGGGGCCCTACTACGAGCAGTACTTC.

V and J are TRBV24-1 and TRBJ1-1; no clear D. The CDR3 spans 10 residues. Trimming took off 10 bases at V and 1 base at J, with 3 bases between the two ends. From germline, CDR1 is KGHDR and CDR2 SFDVKD. CDR3 sequence (DNA): TGTGCCACAGGGAACACTGAAGCTTTCTTT. Translated, it gives CATGNTEAFF.

This sequence joins TRBV7-3 and TRBJ2-5; TRBD1 matches 9 bases. CDR3 length equals 15 residues. Germline CDR1 SGHTA, CDR2 FQGTGA. V shed 5 bases and J 3 bases; nucleotides not matched to a gene: 7. CDR3 region: CASSVPRDREETQYF. The CDR3, as DNA: TGTGCCAGCAGCGTTCCCCGGGACAGGGAAGAGACCCAGTACTTC.

The genes are TRBV27 and TRBJ2-1; 8 nucleotides align to TRBD1. Trimming cost V 5 bases and J 10 bases; bases outside gene matches: 7. The germline gives CDR1 MNHEY, CDR2 SMNVEV (reference sequence). The CDR3 contains 13 residues. The CDR3 is CASSPRRTGEQFF. CDR3 nucleotide sequence: TGTGCCAGCAGTCCTCGACGGACAGGGGAGCAGTTCTTC.

With regard to this clonotype: Relative to the germline gene, one junction end is altered; a read error may explain this. The rearrangement uses TRBV12-3 or TRBV12-4 and TRBJ2-1; 10 bases align to TRBD2. CDR3 length: 14 residues. Here the CDR3 reads CASSSSGGPGELFF. DNA of the CDR3: TGTGCCAGCAGTTCTAGCGGGGGACCCGGGGAGCTGTTCTTC.

This clonotype was seen once. The chain is built from TRBV6-6 and TRBJ2-3, with a weak D call TRBD1 (6 bases). The CDR3 is made up of 13 amino acids. CDR1 is MNHNY and CDR2 is SVGAGI in the germline V gene (reference sequence). Trimming left V 7 bases short and J 6 bases short, with 14 bases between. The CDR3 nucleotides are TGTGCCAGCAAGGACAGCGTACATGATACGCAGTATTTT. Its protein product is CASKDSVHDTQYF.